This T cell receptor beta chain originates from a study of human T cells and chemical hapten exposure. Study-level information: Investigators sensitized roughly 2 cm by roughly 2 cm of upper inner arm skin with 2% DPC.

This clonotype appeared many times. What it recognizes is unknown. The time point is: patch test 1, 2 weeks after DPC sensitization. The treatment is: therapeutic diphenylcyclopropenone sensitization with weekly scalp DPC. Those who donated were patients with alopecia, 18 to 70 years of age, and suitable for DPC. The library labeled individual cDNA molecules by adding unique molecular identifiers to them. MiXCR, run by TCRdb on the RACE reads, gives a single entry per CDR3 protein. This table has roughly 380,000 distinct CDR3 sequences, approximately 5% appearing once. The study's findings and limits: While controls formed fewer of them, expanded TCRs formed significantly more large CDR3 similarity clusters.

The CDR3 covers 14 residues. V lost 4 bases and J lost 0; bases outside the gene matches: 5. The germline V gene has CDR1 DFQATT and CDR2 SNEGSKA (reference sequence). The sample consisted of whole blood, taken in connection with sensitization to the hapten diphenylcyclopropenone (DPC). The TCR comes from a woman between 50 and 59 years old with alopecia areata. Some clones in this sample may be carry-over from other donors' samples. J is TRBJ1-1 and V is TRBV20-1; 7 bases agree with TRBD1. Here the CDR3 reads CSANRGPMNTEAFF. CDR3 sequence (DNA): TGCAGTGCTAACAGGGGCCCGATGAACACTGAAGCTTTCTTT.